This entry lists 24 T cell receptor beta chains sequenced from one sample in a study of Graves' ophthalmopathy and Graves' hyperthyroidism. Amplified material comprised TCR beta CDR3 regions derived from RNA transcripts. HTBI primers were employed in first-round RT-PCR, then a second-round multiplex PCR followed. TCRdb re-derived calls from the multiplex PCR reads in MiXCR, one entry per CDR3 protein. The sample lists 300,000 to 500,000 distinct CDR3 sequences, 15% seen once, with roughly 7% in the top ten. Input material: peripheral blood. Source of these receptors: a woman aged 18-35 years with stable Graves' hyperthyroidism.

At least ten counts were recorded for this clonotype. V gene TRBV12-3 or TRBV12-4 combines with J gene TRBJ2-7; the match to TRBD1 covers 10 bases. The CDR3 extends over 14 amino acids. The J segment lost 5 bases and the V segment lost 5 bases, leaving 6 bases of the junction unmatched. The CDR3 here is CASSLTGGRNEQYF. DNA of the CDR3: TGTGCCAGCAGTCTGACAGGGGGCCGGAACGAGCAGTACTTC.

The chain is built from TRBV5-8 and TRBJ1-5, with D possibly being TRBD1 (5 bases). The CDR3 length is 13 residues. Germline V gene lookup returns CDR1 SGHTS and CDR2 YDEGEE. Trimming left V 4 bases short and J 5 bases short, with 10 bases between. The CDR3 DNA is TGTGCCAGCAGCGTCGCAGGGTATCAGCCCCAGCATTTT. This gives the protein CASSVAGYQPQHF.

This chain uses TRBV19 with TRBJ1-5; TRBD1 is a possible D gene (6 bases). The V end was cut by 3 bases, the J end by 7 bases, with 10 bases between. The V gene's germline CDR1 is LNHDA and CDR2 SQIVND (reference sequence). The CDR3 loop spans 13 amino acids. The CDR3 is CASSITGRQPQHF. Written as DNA, the CDR3 is TGTGCCAGTAGTATCACAGGGAGACAGCCCCAGCATTTT.

In its sample, this clonotype was seen many times. The chain joins TRBV2 to TRBJ1-2; D unclear. V shed 6 bases and J shed 2 bases, with 10 bases lying between them. The CDR3 consists of 13 residues. Germline CDR1 is SNHLY and CDR2 is FYNNEI. The CDR3 loop is CASRSFRNYGYTF. CDR3 DNA sequence: TGTGCCAGCAGATCCTTTAGGAACTATGGCTACACCTTC.

The chain carries TRBV5-6 and TRBJ1-5; D is unclear. V shed 4 bases and J shed 6 bases, with 17 bases lying between them. The germline gives CDR1 SGHDT, CDR2 YYEEEE. The length of the CDR3 is 15 residues. CDR3 sequence (DNA): TGTGCCAGCAGCGTTGGAGGGCAGGCCGCTCAGCCCCAGCATTTT. Encoded protein: CASSVGGQAAQPQHF. The whole variable domain, remainder taken from reference TRBV5-6 and TRBJ1-5, is DAGVTQSPTHLIKTRGQQVTLRCSPKSGHDTVSWYQQALGQGPQFIFQYYEEEERQRGNFPDRFSGHQFPNYSSELNVNALLLGDSALYLCASSVGGQAAQPQHFGDGTRLSIL.

For this clonotype: This may be a read error, as it is one base from a much larger clone. The gene calls are TRBV3-1 and TRBJ2-5, with TRBD1 matching 10 bases. The CDR3 has 13 amino acids. Germline V CDR1 and CDR2: LGHDT, YNNKEL (reference sequence). After removal of 2 bases from V and 7 bases from J, the junction contained 1 base not matched to a gene. CDR3 coding DNA: TGTGCCAGCAGCCAAAGGACAGGGGGGACCCAGTACTTC. Protein: CASSQRTGGTQYF.

V usage is TRBV19 and J usage is TRBJ1-5; no definite D call. Trimming took off 7 bases at V and 3 bases at J, with 7 bases between the two ends. Germline assignment: CDR1 LNHDA and CDR2 SQIVND (reference sequence). The CDR3 consists of 12 residues. The CDR3: CASTKDNQPQHF. In DNA, the CDR3 is TGTGCCAGTACGAAGGACAATCAGCCCCAGCATTTT.

This clonotype was observed at least ten times. This sequence joins TRBV29-1 and TRBJ2-5, with D maybe TRBD1 (5 bases). The CDR3 consists of 13 residues. CDR1 and CDR2 from the germline V gene are SQVTM and ANQGSEA. Trimming cost V 6 bases and J 0 bases, with 11 bases left between them. As DNA, the CDR3 is TGCAGCGTCGCCGCAGGGAACCAAGAGACCCAGTACTTC. This translates into CSVAAGNQETQYF.

This clonotype was detected only a few times. The chain couples TRBV9 to TRBJ1-1; D possibly corresponds to TRBD1 (5 bases). V shed 4 bases and J shed 3 bases, with 16 bases lying between them. The CDR3 runs 15 residues. The germline CDR1 and CDR2 sequences are SGDLS and YYNGEE. The CDR3: CASSPQVGAYTEAFF. The CDR3 DNA is TGTGCCAGCAGCCCCCAGGTCGGGGCGTACACTGAAGCTTTCTTT.

This clonotype was picked up a small number of times. This sequence joins TRBV12-5 and TRBJ2-7; D possibly matches TRBD1 or TRBD2 (7 bases each). Germline lookup yields CDR1 LGHNT and CDR2 FRNRAP. V was trimmed by 6 bases and J by 2 bases, leaving 26 bases between them. The CDR3 covers 18 residues. The CDR3 loop reads CASGLTGWSAGAPYEQYF. CDR3 in DNA: TGTGCTAGTGGCTTGACAGGGTGGTCGGCGGGGGCCCCCTACGAGCAGTACTTC.

This clonotype turned up a few times. The chain links TRBV11-3 to TRBJ2-2; D tentatively reads TRBD1 or TRBD2 (5 bases each). Germline V gives CDR1 SGHNT, CDR2 YENEEA. The CDR3 has 15 amino acids. V was clipped by 0 bases and J by 2 bases, with 7 bases between them. DNA for the CDR3: TGTGCCAGCAGCTTAGACGGGGCAAACACCGGGGAGCTGTTTTTT. Its protein is CASSLDGANTGELFF.

V is TRBV6-5 and J is TRBJ2-2; unclear D gene. The CDR3 spans 13 residues. Germline V gene data show CDR1 as MNHEY and CDR2 as SVGAGI. Trimming shortened V by 0 bases and J by 7 bases, and 6 bases separated the two germline ends. The CDR3 is CASSYSMNGELFF. The CDR3 DNA follows: TGTGCCAGCAGTTACTCTATGAACGGGGAGCTGTTTTTT.

The rearrangement links TRBV6-1 to TRBJ1-2; 11 nucleotides align to TRBD1. CDR3 size: 12 residues. V dropped 6 bases and J dropped 13; count of bases not matched to a gene: 7. The germline V gene has CDR1 MNHNS and CDR2 SASEGT. DNA of the CDR3: TGTGCCAGCAGCAGGACAGGGGGCGAGACCACCTTC. Translated, it gives CASSRTGGETTF.

This clonotype was observed many times. V usage is TRBV10-1 and J usage is TRBJ2-5; no reliable D call. Germline-derived CDR1 and CDR2 are WNHNN and SYGVQD (reference sequence). The germline V and J ends were trimmed by 3 bases and 2 bases, with 16 bases remaining between them. CDR3 length: 16 amino acids. CDR3 in amino acids: CASSDGPPKGQETQYF. Here the CDR3 DNA reads TGCGCCAGCAGTGATGGCCCGCCGAAAGGTCAAGAGACCCAGTACTTC.

This clonotype was observed many times. V is TRBV24-1 and J is TRBJ2-5; D gene ambiguous. The germline gives CDR1 KGHDR, CDR2 SFDVKD. The CDR3 sequence is 15 residues long. V gave up 3 bases and J gave up 2 bases, with 12 bases separating them. The CDR3 DNA reads as TGTGCCACCAGTGATAGAAAGGGCAAACAAGAGACCCAGTACTTC. Its protein is CATSDRKGKQETQYF.

Remarks on this clonotype: Sequence at one end of the junction differs from germline and may be a read error. The rearrangement joins TRBV2 to TRBJ2-4; 7 bases line up with TRBD1. Germline lookup yields CDR1 SNHLY and CDR2 FYNNEI. CDR3 length: 15 residues. The CDR3 nucleotides read TGTGCCAGCAGTGATGACAGGGTGGTCAAAAACATTAAGTACTTC. It yields the protein CASSDDRVVKNIKYF.

This clonotype came up many times. This chain joins TRBV6-1 and TRBJ2-2, with 7 bases lining up with TRBD2. After removal of 6 bases from V and 6 bases from J, the junction contained 16 bases not matched to a gene. Germline V gene sequence: CDR1 MNHNS, CDR2 SASEGT. The CDR3 extends over 17 amino acids. For the CDR3, the DNA is TGTGCCAGCAGAAGCGGGGCAGACACGTTGTGGGCCGGGGAGCTGTTTTTT. This gives the protein CASRSGADTLWAGELFF.

This clonotype has at least ten counts. This chain uses TRBV7-9 with TRBJ2-7, with a tentative D call TRBD2 (5 bases). The CDR3 is 13 residues long. CDR1 is SEHNR, CDR2 FQNEAQ, per germline (reference sequence). V shed 3 bases and J shed 5 bases, with 11 bases lying between them. CDR3 amino acids: CASSFRGPDEQYF. As DNA, the CDR3 is TGTGCCAGCAGCTTCCGGGGTCCGGACGAGCAGTACTTC.

This clonotype showed up many times. The chain carries TRBV10-1 and TRBJ2-5; D is ambiguous. Trimming pared 4 bases from V and 4 bases from J, leaving 13 bases between. This CDR3 spans 14 amino acids. Looked up from germline, CDR1 is WNHNN and CDR2 is SYGVQD (reference sequence). DNA for the CDR3: TGCGCCAGCAGTGCTTTAGGCCCAGGAGAGACCCAGTACTTC. As protein: CASSALGPGETQYF.

Details on this clonotype: One end of the junction varies from germline; a read error may be responsible. The chain carries TRBV12-3 or TRBV12-4 and TRBJ2-7; D unclear. The CDR3 extends over 11 amino acids. The CDR3 loop is CTSSLGYEQYF. Here the CDR3 DNA reads TGTACCAGCAGTCTCGGGTACGAGCAGTACTTC.

The chain combines TRBV7-6 with TRBJ2-6, with 11 bases aligning to TRBD1. The CDR3 spans 19 residues. Looked up from germline, CDR1 is SGHVS and CDR2 is FNYEAQ. V shed 2 bases, J shed 1 base, and the junction held 7 bases outside the gene matches. For the CDR3, the DNA is TGTGCCAGCAGCTTAACCGTCGGACAGGGGGCGTCTGGGGCCAACGTCCTGACTTTC. Translation: CASSLTVGQGASGANVLTF.

The chain joins TRBV29-1 to TRBJ2-7; either TRBD1 or TRBD2 may fit D (6 bases each). CDR1 and CDR2 (germline): SQVTM, ANQGSEA. This CDR3 spans 13 amino acids. V gave up 0 bases and J gave up 12 bases, with 18 bases separating them. CDR3 sequence (DNA): TGCAGCGTTGAAGATCAACAGGGAGGCCTTAGGTACTTC. As protein: CSVEDQQGGLRYF.

The rearrangement joins TRBV29-1 to TRBJ1-1; D gene ambiguous. V dropped 5 bases and J dropped 0 bases, with 10 bases sitting between them. The length of the CDR3 is 13 residues. In germline, CDR1 is SQVTM, CDR2 ANQGSEA. Written as DNA, the CDR3 is TGCAGCGTTTGTTGGGCCCTGAACACTGAAGCTTTCTTT. This codes for CSVCWALNTEAFF.

This clonotype was counted between two and nine times. This chain uses TRBV10-3 with TRBJ2-2, with a possible D match to TRBD1 (6 bases). The V gene's germline CDR1 is ENHRY and CDR2 SYGVKD. V was clipped by 4 bases and J by 2 bases, with 8 bases between them. The CDR3 runs to 14 residues. The CDR3 region has the DNA TGTGCCATCAGTGGGACAGCCAACACCGGGGAGCTGTTTTTT. It is translated as CAISGTANTGELFF.